Below, 6 T cell receptor beta chains from the same sample are listed, as sequenced in a study of cytomegalovirus exposure and HLA in healthy donors. Method: immunoSEQ multiplex PCR; TCRdb's copy keeps in-frame clones and lacks some. Seen here are 230,000 or so clones, about 91% observed once, and the top ten hold approximately 2.9%. Sequencing input: PBMCs. These receptors all stem from a woman younger than 30 in good health and CMV-seronegative.

The rearrangement uses TRBV5-6 and TRBJ2-3; D might be TRBD2 (5 bases). Germline CDR1 is SGHDT and CDR2 is YYEEEE. The germline V and J ends were trimmed by 6 bases and 9 bases, with 14 bases remaining between them. The CDR3 extends over 12 amino acids. The CDR3 DNA reads as TGTGCCAGCAACCATGGGAGACTGACGCAGTATTTT. Encoded protein: CASNHGRLTQYF.

The chain employs TRBV27 and TRBJ2-7, with D possibly TRBD2 on 5 matching bases. This CDR3 is built from 14 residues. CDR1 and CDR2 from the germline V gene are MNHEY and SMNVEV (reference sequence). V dropped 2 bases and J dropped 1 base, with 9 bases sitting between them. The CDR3 sequence is CASSLKDSSYEQYF. In DNA, the CDR3 is TGTGCCAGCAGTTTAAAGGACTCTTCCTACGAGCAGTACTTC.

V and J are TRBV5-1 and TRBJ1-1, with TRBD1 matching 7 bases. CDR3 length: 16 amino acids. Germline CDR1 reads SGHRS; CDR2 reads YFSETQ. J was trimmed by 3 bases and V by 1 base; bases with no gene match: 9. The CDR3 nucleotides read TGCGCCAGCAGCTTGAATTCAGGGACAGCTTACACTGAAGCTTTCTTT. This translates into CASSLNSGTAYTEAFF. Together with reference TRBV5-1 and TRBJ1-1, the CDR3 gives the full variable domain: KAGVTQTPRYLIKTRGQQVTLSCSPISGHRSVSWYQQTPGQGLQFLFEYFSETQRNKGNFPGRFSGRQFSNSRSEMNVSTLELGDSALYLCASSLNSGTAYTEAFFGQGTRLTVV.

In DNA, the CDR3 is TGCGCCAGCAGCTTGCTAATAATGGACCAAGAGACCCAGTACTTC. This encodes CASSLLIMDQETQYF. The rearrangement joins TRBV5-1 to TRBJ2-5, with D unclear. This CDR3 is built from 15 residues. V lost 1 base and J 0 bases, leaving 10 bases between the germline ends. Germline V gives CDR1 SGHRS, CDR2 YFSETQ.

This chain connects TRBV2 to TRBJ2-1, with 7 positions matching TRBD2. J gave up 10 bases and V 4 bases, and 4 bases lay outside the gene matches. The CDR3 runs 12 residues. The germline CDR1 and CDR2 sequences are SNHLY and FYNNEI. CDR3 nucleotides: TGTGCCAGCAGTGCCAGTAGCGGGGAGCAGTTCTTC. This translates into CASSASSGEQFF.

The chain employs TRBV28 and TRBJ1-2, with 10 bases identical to TRBD1. The CDR3 runs to 14 residues. Germline CDR1 is MDHEN and CDR2 is SYDVKM. V shed 1 base, J shed 8 bases, and the junction held 4 bases outside the gene matches. This chain's CDR3 is CASSLYGTGEGYTF. CDR3 in DNA: TGTGCCAGCAGTTTATATGGGACAGGGGAAGGCTACACCTTC.